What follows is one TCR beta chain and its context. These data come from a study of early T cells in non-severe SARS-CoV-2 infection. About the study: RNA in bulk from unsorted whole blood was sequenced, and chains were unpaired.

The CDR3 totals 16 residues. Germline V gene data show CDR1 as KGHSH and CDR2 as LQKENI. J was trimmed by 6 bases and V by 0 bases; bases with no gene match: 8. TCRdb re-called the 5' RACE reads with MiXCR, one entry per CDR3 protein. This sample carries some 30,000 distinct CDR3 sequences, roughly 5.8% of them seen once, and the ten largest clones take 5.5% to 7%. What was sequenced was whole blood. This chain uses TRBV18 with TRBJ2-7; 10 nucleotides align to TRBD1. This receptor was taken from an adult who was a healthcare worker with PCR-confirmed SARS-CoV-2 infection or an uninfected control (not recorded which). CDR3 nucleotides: TGTGCCAGCTCACCACCCCGGGACAGGGGAGGATCCGAGCAGTACTTC. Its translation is CASSPPRDRGGSEQYF.